Listed here are 4 T cell receptor beta chains from one sample, sequenced in a study of glioma-infiltrating T cells after dendritic cell vaccination. TCRdb's copy holds only in-frame clones and misses some; the assay was immunoSEQ multiplex PCR. Among about 92,000 clones listed, 65% to 90% were seen once. The input for sequencing was blood, taken before dendritic cell vaccination. All receptors derive from a human donor with glioblastoma.

The chain has TRBV11-2 and TRBJ1-3; 9 bases fit TRBD1. Trimming cost V 11 bases and J 4 bases; bases outside gene matches: 6. Germline CDR1 SGHAT, CDR2 FQNNGV. The CDR3 runs 13 residues. This chain's CDR3 is CAGGTGFGNTIYF. The CDR3 nucleotides read TGTGCCGGCGGGACAGGGTTCGGAAACACCATATATTTT. Full variable domain (remainder filled in from reference TRBV11-2 and TRBJ1-3): EAGVAQSPRYKIIEKRQSVAFWCNPISGHATLYWYQQILGQGPKLLIQFQNNGVVDDSQLPKDRFSAERLKGVDSTLKIQPAKLEDSAVYLCAGGTGFGNTIYFGEGSWLTVV.

This chain connects TRBV18 to TRBJ1-4, with D possibly matching TRBD1 (5 bases). V was clipped by 3 bases and J by 0 bases, with 11 bases between them. The germline V gene encodes CDR1 KGHSH and CDR2 LQKENI. This CDR3 is built from 16 residues. CDR3 nucleotide sequence: TGTGCCAGCTCACCTTCCACAGGAGCAACTAATGAAAAACTGTTTTTT. Protein sequence: CASSPSTGATNEKLFF.

V and J are TRBV29-1 and TRBJ1-2, with TRBD1 identical over 7 bases. Per the germline V gene, CDR1 is SQVTM and CDR2 is ANQGSEA. V was pared by 6 bases and J by 7 bases, with 8 bases of the junction left unmatched. The CDR3 contains 12 residues. The CDR3 reads CSVYRQGGGYTF. The CDR3 DNA reads as TGCAGCGTCTATAGACAGGGTGGTGGCTACACCTTC.

This rearrangement joins TRBV11-2 to TRBJ2-7; TRBD2 agrees at 9 bases. Germline-derived CDR1 and CDR2 are SGHAT and FQNNGV. CDR3 length: 15 amino acids. V shed 5 bases and J 2 bases; nucleotides not matched to a gene: 7. CDR3: CASSTNLAGAYEQYF. The CDR3 DNA reads as TGTGCCAGCAGCACGAACTTAGCGGGGGCCTACGAGCAGTACTTC.